These T cell receptor beta chains were read from a single sample in a study of blood T cell repertoires in COVID-19. The data were produced by immunoSEQ multiplex PCR, yet TCRdb's version contains in-frame clones alone and is incomplete. The sample comprises about 270,000 clones, around 89% of which are singletons, and about 3% rests with the top ten. Sequencing was carried out using PBMCs or T cells enriched from blood (not recorded which). These receptors were collected from a woman in her forties or fifties who had recovered from COVID-19. Each CDR3 is given with its conserved first and last residue. The order of the fields is clone size, D gene, V gene, J gene, CDR3 DNA, CDR3 protein. A D gene is named only where the DNA matches it firmly. Clone size appears in some rows only: once, few, many, or a class for an expanded clone.

>once|TRBD1|TRBV5-4|TRBJ2-7
TGTGCCAGCAGCCAAAGGGACAGGGGTTACGAGCAGTACTTC
CASSQRDRGYEQYF
>.|TRBD1|TRBV28|TRBJ2-1
TGTGCCAGCAGTTCACCGGGACAGGGGCGGAATGAGCAGTTCTTC
CASSSPGQGRNEQFF
>.|.|TRBV15|TRBJ1-4
TGTGCCACCAGCAGAGACAGGGTGGAAAAACTGTTTTTT
CATSRDRVEKLFF
>.|.|TRBV5-1|TRBJ2-3
TGCGCCAGCAGCTTGCAACTAGTGTTGGGCACAGATACGCAGTATTTT
CASSLQLVLGTDTQYF
>.|.|TRBV7-2|TRBJ2-7
TGTGCCAGCAGCCCAGAGGGAGCGCTAATCTCCTACGAGCAGTACTTC
CASSPEGALISYEQYF
>.|.|TRBV9|TRBJ1-3
TGTGCCAGCAGCCGGGGGGACACCATATATTTT
CASSRGDTIYF
>.|.|TRBV3-1/TRBV3-2|TRBJ1-5
TGTGCCAGCAGCCAAGCGGGGGGGCCCCAGCATTTT
CASSQAGGPQHF
>.|TRBD2|TRBV7-8|TRBJ2-1
TGTGCCAGCAGCATACGGGAGGGAGGATGGGACAATGAGCAGTTCTTC
CASSIREGGWDNEQFF
>.|.|TRBV28|TRBJ2-1
TGTGCCAGCACTACTTTGACAGGAAAGTTTTACAATGAGCAGTTCTTC
CASTTLTGKFYNEQFF
>.|TRBD2|TRBV5-6|TRBJ2-7
TGTGCCAGCAGCCGACGAGGACTAGCAGTCTCCTACGAGCAGTACTTC
CASSRRGLAVSYEQYF
>.|TRBD1|TRBV6-6|TRBJ1-4
TGTGCCAGCAGTTACCGACAGGGGGGAGGACTGTTTTTT
CASSYRQGGGLFF
>once|.|TRBV6-4|TRBJ2-1
TGTGCCAGCAAAATCCGGGACTGGGTTAATGAGCAGTTCTTC
CASKIRDWVNEQFF
>.|TRBD2|TRBV2|TRBJ2-1
TGTGCCAGCAGAGAAAGGACTAGCCCAAGGGGTTCCTACAATGAGCAGTTCTTC
CASRERTSPRGSYNEQFF
>.|.|TRBV18|TRBJ2-2
TGTGCCAGCTCACCATCTAGTCCCGGGGAGCTGTTTTTT
CASSPSSPGELFF